This T cell receptor (beta chain) was profiled in a study of T cell responses to AZD1222 COVID-19 vaccine. General study findings and limits: Repertoire sampling was restricted to post-peak T cell response timepoints.

Measured with immunoSEQ multiplex PCR; TCRdb has only the in-frame clones, and not every one. This sample yields 150,000 to 180,000 clones, of which around 87% are seen a single time; about 9% belongs to the top ten. The table lists this clone with a count of one. Its antigen remains unknown. Germline V lookup: CDR1 MDHEN, CDR2 SYDVKM. Trimming left V 4 bases short and J 8 bases short, with 13 bases between. The CDR3 spans 13 residues. The receptor was isolated from an adult who received the AZD1222 COVID-19 vaccine. The specimen was peripheral blood, collected 28 days after the second AZD1222 dose. The chain couples TRBV28 to TRBJ2-3; D unclear. The CDR3 sequence is CASSSPEEATQYF. DNA of the CDR3: TGTGCCAGCAGTTCCCCAGAAGAGGCTACGCAGTATTTT.